These 4 T cell receptor beta chains came from one sample sequenced in a study of CD8 T cells in Susac syndrome. It was with random hexamers that roughly 0.5 to 1 ug RNA was reverse transcribed. One entry per CDR3 protein results from TCRdb running MiXCR on the immunoSEQ multiplex PCR reads. The sample consists of under 200,000 distinct CDR3 sequences, roughly 92% of them appearing once. Sequencing was done on a sample of CD4+ T cells from PBMCs. These receptors originate from a human donor in good health.

The chain combines TRBV4-3 with TRBJ2-5; possible D gene TRBD2, 5 bases. Trimming stripped 1 base from V and 4 bases from J, with 10 bases between. This CDR3 is 14 amino acids long. Germline V gene sequence: CDR1 LGHNA, CDR2 YSLEER. The CDR3 nucleotides read TGCGCCAGCAGCCAAGGGGTGGCGGGAGAGACCCAGTACTTC. This gives the protein CASSQGVAGETQYF.

The chain carries TRBV6-2 or TRBV6-3 and TRBJ1-2; TRBD1 aligns across 8 bases. V lost 5 bases, J lost 7 bases, and 9 bases stayed unmatched. The CDR3 sequence is 14 residues long. The V gene's germline CDR1 is MNHEY and CDR2 SVGEGT. This chain's CDR3 is CASSRPGQVGGYTF. CDR3 in DNA: TGTGCCAGCAGTCGCCCGGGACAGGTTGGTGGCTACACCTTC.

V is TRBV9 and J is TRBJ2-1; tentative D call: TRBD1 (7 bases). The CDR3 spans 15 residues. V lost 2 bases to trimming and J lost 4 bases, with 13 bases between them. Germline values: CDR1 SGDLS, CDR2 YYNGEE. CDR3 DNA: TGTGCCAGCAGCGTGGCAGGGGGGTATTACAATGAGCAGTTCTTC. It is translated as CASSVAGGYYNEQFF.

J is TRBJ1-2 and V is TRBV29-1; 11 bases line up with TRBD1. V was pared by 6 bases and J by 8 bases, with 8 bases of the junction left unmatched. From germline, CDR1 is SQVTM and CDR2 ANQGSEA. The CDR3 is 13 amino acids. This CDR3 is CSVLGQGVGGYTF. The CDR3 nucleotides read TGCAGCGTCTTGGGACAGGGGGTTGGAGGCTACACCTTC.